This entry is about one TCR beta chain. Its target is unknown. These data are taken from a study of T cell therapy after organ transplantation. Study-wide background: Expansion used a peptide pool of 30 HLA class I and II CMV epitopes.

TCRdb's copy holds only in-frame clones and misses some; the assay was immunoSEQ multiplex PCR. The sample shows around 20,000 clones, roughly 84% of them seen only once. Findings of the study overall: Nonresponder repertoires showed strong pretherapy expansions, barely changing post-therapy.

J was trimmed by 5 bases and V by 0 bases; bases with no gene match: 19. This CDR3 contains 21 residues. From germline, CDR1 is SGHRS and CDR2 YFSETQ. Time point denoted: 20-29 weeks after completion of therapy. The sequence was collected from a human patient who had received a solid organ transplant and had CMV disease. The graft donor may have given rise to some T cells. This material consisted of CD8+ T cells from blood, taken after autologous CMV-specific T cell therapy. The rearrangement joins TRBV5-1 to TRBJ2-1, with 11 bases fitting TRBD2. The CDR3, as DNA: TGCGCCAGCAGCTTGGGGCCCCTAGCGGGAGGCTTTAGGGGAGGCCACAATGAGCAGTTCTTC. Amino acids: CASSLGPLAGGFRGGHNEQFF.